This T cell receptor beta chain was captured in a study of persistence of HIV-infected CD4 T cells. Broader study findings: Antigen-responding cells were enriched for degenerate expanded CDR3beta sequences. TCRbeta richness was lower in CMV- and Gag-responding cells than in anti-CD3/anti-CD28-responding cells.

V lost 2 bases and J lost 4, with 12 bases in between. The CDR3 has 15 residues. CDR1 is MGHRA, CDR2 YSYEKL, per germline. Concerning this clone itself: The target antigen is unknown.

Sequencing used immunoSEQ version 4 in survey mode. Assay: immunoSEQ multiplex PCR; the TCRdb copy retains only in-frame clones and omits some. The table has roughly 30,000 clones, 82% seen once. Lysates of CMV-infected fibroblasts at around 9.9 ug/mL stimulated these cells. CD40L/CD69 double-negative CD45RO-high memory CD4+ T cells were collected. Suppressive ART was started during chronic HIV-1 infection in these adults. For at least 4 years, plasma HIV-1 RNA was undetectable (<50 copies/mL). This material consisted of CD4+ T cells sorted from PBMCs after approximately 19-hour stimulation, taken from a patient who received antiretroviral therapy. The clonotype originates from an adult man with HIV who was CMV-seropositive. The chain uses TRBV4-1 and TRBJ1-3, with D perhaps matching TRBD1 (6 bases). The CDR3 spells CASSQYGTYGNTIYF. The DNA of the CDR3 is TGCGCCAGCAGCCAATACGGGACATACGGAAACACCATATATTTT.